Listed below are T cell receptor beta chains from one sample, sequenced in a study of shared clonotypes between healthy human individuals. Assay: immunoSEQ multiplex PCR; the TCRdb copy retains only in-frame clones and omits some. The data contain around 2,000,000 clones, around 96% of them singletons. The specimen sequenced was naive CD8+ T cells sorted from blood. Every receptor here comes from a man between 18 and 29 years old in good health. CDR3s include the opening cysteine and the closing phenylalanine or tryptophan. A D gene is named only where the DNA matches it firmly. Clone size is given for some rows only: seen once, a few or many times, or a class if the clone is expanded.

abundance: NA; v_gene: TRBV6-1; j_gene: TRBJ1-6; d_gene: NA; CDR3nt: TGTGCCGTCGATTCACCCCTCCACTTT; CDR3aa: CAVDSPLHF
abundance: NA; v_gene: TRBV9; j_gene: TRBJ2-5; d_gene: NA; CDR3nt: TGTGCCAGCAGCGTAGTCGGGGGCCCCCAAGAGACCCAGTACTTC; CDR3aa: CASSVVGGPQETQYF
abundance: NA; v_gene: TRBV20-1; j_gene: TRBJ2-1; d_gene: NA; CDR3nt: TGCAGTGCGGAAATAAACAATGAGCAGTTCTTC; CDR3aa: CSAEINNEQFF
abundance: NA; v_gene: TRBV5-1; j_gene: TRBJ1-6; d_gene: NA; CDR3nt: TGCGCCAGCAGCTGGGGCACGGTTGTCGATTCACCCCTCCACTTT; CDR3aa: CASSWGTVVDSPLHF
abundance: NA; v_gene: TRBV27; j_gene: TRBJ1-5; d_gene: NA; CDR3nt: TGTGCCAGCACCCCTTCGGGGATGGGGCAGCCCCAGCATTTT; CDR3aa: CASTPSGMGQPQHF
abundance: NA; v_gene: TRBV7-9; j_gene: TRBJ1-4; d_gene: NA; CDR3nt: TGTGCCAGCAGCCCCCAGGGAACCCCCGGGAAACTGTTTTTT; CDR3aa: CASSPQGTPGKLFF
abundance: NA; v_gene: TRBV27; j_gene: TRBJ1-6; d_gene: NA; CDR3nt: TGTGCCAGCAGTTTATCGAGCTCGGGCTCCTATAATTCACCCCTCCACTTT; CDR3aa: CASSLSSSGSYNSPLHF
abundance: NA; v_gene: TRBV19; j_gene: TRBJ1-2; d_gene: TRBD1; CDR3nt: TGTGCCAGTAGTATCTCGACAGGGGGTGGCTACACCTTC; CDR3aa: CASSISTGGGYTF
abundance: NA; v_gene: TRBV5-1; j_gene: TRBJ2-7; d_gene: TRBD1; CDR3nt: TGCGCCAGCAGCCACCCGGACAGGGAGTATATGGTTTCCTACGAGCAGTACTTC; CDR3aa: CASSHPDREYMVSYEQYF
abundance: NA; v_gene: TRBV27; j_gene: TRBJ2-1; d_gene: TRBD2; CDR3nt: TGTGCCAGCAGTTCGGGACTAGTATACAATGAGCAGTTCTTC; CDR3aa: CASSSGLVYNEQFF
abundance: once; v_gene: TRBV9; j_gene: TRBJ1-1; d_gene: NA; CDR3nt: TGTGCCAGCAGCGTGAATCAGTTCATGAACACTGAAGCTTTCTTT; CDR3aa: CASSVNQFMNTEAFF
abundance: NA; v_gene: TRBV4-3; j_gene: TRBJ1-4; d_gene: TRBD1; CDR3nt: TGCGCCAGCAGCCAAGAGCTTCCGGGACAGGGGGCCTGGGATGAAAAACTGTTTTTT; CDR3aa: CASSQELPGQGAWDEKLFF
abundance: NA; v_gene: TRBV18; j_gene: TRBJ2-1; d_gene: TRBD1; CDR3nt: TGTGCCAGCTCCCTGGACAGGGGTAATGAGCAGTTCTTC; CDR3aa: CASSLDRGNEQFF
abundance: NA; v_gene: TRBV2; j_gene: TRBJ2-5; d_gene: NA; CDR3nt: TGTGCCAGCAGTGAAGAGGTGGGGGAGCGGACCCAGTACTTC; CDR3aa: CASSEEVGERTQYF
abundance: once; v_gene: TRBV27; j_gene: TRBJ2-7; d_gene: TRBD1; CDR3nt: TGTGCCAGCAGTTCTCCGGGACAGAGCTCCTACGAGCAGTACTTC; CDR3aa: CASSSPGQSSYEQYF
abundance: once; v_gene: TRBV12-5; j_gene: TRBJ1-3; d_gene: NA; CDR3nt: TGTGCTAGTGGTTTTCTACCACAGAGAAACACCATATATTTT; CDR3aa: CASGFLPQRNTIYF
abundance: NA; v_gene: TRBV7-3; j_gene: TRBJ2-5; d_gene: NA; CDR3nt: TGTGCCAGCAGCTTAAACGGGCTTAAAGAGACCCAGTACTTC; CDR3aa: CASSLNGLKETQYF
abundance: NA; v_gene: TRBV28; j_gene: TRBJ1-1; d_gene: NA; CDR3nt: TGTGCCAGCAGTTTAATTGGGCAGGGTGAGGGCGCTGAAGCTTTCTTT; CDR3aa: CASSLIGQGEGAEAFF
abundance: NA; v_gene: TRBV11-2; j_gene: TRBJ2-1; d_gene: NA; CDR3nt: TGTGCCAGCGCGTATCGGGGTGAGCAGTTCTTC; CDR3aa: CASAYRGEQFF
abundance: NA; v_gene: TRBV11-2; j_gene: TRBJ2-1; d_gene: NA; CDR3nt: TGTGCCAGCAGTGACAGGTACTATGAGCAGTTCTTC; CDR3aa: CASSDRYYEQFF
abundance: NA; v_gene: TRBV14; j_gene: TRBJ1-1; d_gene: NA; CDR3nt: TGTGCCAGCAGCCAAGAATTGGGGACTGAAGCTTTCTTT; CDR3aa: CASSQELGTEAFF
abundance: NA; v_gene: TRBV7-9; j_gene: TRBJ2-3; d_gene: TRBD2; CDR3nt: TGTGCCAGCAGCCCCCGACTAGCGGCTAGCACAGATACGCAGTATTTT; CDR3aa: CASSPRLAASTDTQYF
abundance: NA; v_gene: TRBV10-1; j_gene: TRBJ2-3; d_gene: NA; CDR3nt: TGCGCCAGCAGTGGGGAGTCGTCTGATACGCAGTATTTT; CDR3aa: CASSGESSDTQYF
abundance: NA; v_gene: TRBV2; j_gene: TRBJ2-3; d_gene: NA; CDR3nt: TGTGCCAGCAGTGATAGTCAGGGCGTCACAGATACGCAGTATTTT; CDR3aa: CASSDSQGVTDTQYF
abundance: NA; v_gene: TRBV4-1; j_gene: TRBJ2-3; d_gene: NA; CDR3nt: TGCGCCAGCAGCCACGGGGACAGCACAGATACGCAGTATTTT; CDR3aa: CASSHGDSTDTQYF
abundance: NA; v_gene: TRBV6-6; j_gene: TRBJ2-2; d_gene: NA; CDR3nt: TGTGCCAGCAGTTACATTGGGCAGCTTAACACCGGGGAGCTGTTTTTT; CDR3aa: CASSYIGQLNTGELFF
abundance: NA; v_gene: TRBV6-6; j_gene: TRBJ2-7; d_gene: NA; CDR3nt: TGTGCCAGCAGTTACGAGTTTTCCGAGCAGTACTTC; CDR3aa: CASSYEFSEQYF
abundance: NA; v_gene: TRBV9; j_gene: TRBJ1-1; d_gene: NA; CDR3nt: TGTGCCAGCAGCGTAGGGGGGACAACTGAAGCTTTCTTT; CDR3aa: CASSVGGTTEAFF
abundance: NA; v_gene: TRBV7-9; j_gene: TRBJ2-3; d_gene: NA; CDR3nt: TGTGCCAGCAGCGAAGGGAGCACAGATACGCAGTATTTT; CDR3aa: CASSEGSTDTQYF
abundance: NA; v_gene: TRBV4-1; j_gene: TRBJ1-2; d_gene: NA; CDR3nt: TGCGCCAGCAGCCAAGATAGGTCGGACTATGGCTACACCTTC; CDR3aa: CASSQDRSDYGYTF
abundance: NA; v_gene: TRBV19; j_gene: TRBJ2-7; d_gene: NA; CDR3nt: TGTGCCAGTAGTATAGGGGTAGGCGAGGGCTACGAGCAGTACTTC; CDR3aa: CASSIGVGEGYEQYF
abundance: once; v_gene: TRBV30; j_gene: TRBJ2-3; d_gene: NA; CDR3nt: TGTGCCTGGAGTCGGGGGATCTCGGCGGATAGCACAGATACGCAGTATTTT; CDR3aa: CAWSRGISADSTDTQYF
abundance: NA; v_gene: TRBV27; j_gene: TRBJ2-1; d_gene: NA; CDR3nt: TGTGCCAGCAACTCAGGGGATGAGCAGTTCTTC; CDR3aa: CASNSGDEQFF
abundance: NA; v_gene: TRBV6-5; j_gene: TRBJ1-6; d_gene: NA; CDR3nt: TGTGCCAGCAGTTACGGGGTTACGGGTTCACCCCTCCACTTT; CDR3aa: CASSYGVTGSPLHF
abundance: NA; v_gene: TRBV11-2; j_gene: TRBJ1-3; d_gene: NA; CDR3nt: TGTGCCAGCAGCTTAGTGGGCCGACTCTCTGGAAACACCATATATTTT; CDR3aa: CASSLVGRLSGNTIYF
abundance: NA; v_gene: TRBV13; j_gene: TRBJ2-5; d_gene: TRBD1; CDR3nt: TGTGCCAGCAGCAAACTGGGACAGGGCTTTGGAGAGACCCAGTACTTC; CDR3aa: CASSKLGQGFGETQYF
abundance: NA; v_gene: TRBV6-5; j_gene: TRBJ1-3; d_gene: NA; CDR3nt: TGTGCCAGCAGTCTTCAAGGGCCTGGAAACACCATATATTTT; CDR3aa: CASSLQGPGNTIYF